The 26 T cell receptor beta chains below come from one sample, sequenced in a study of blood T cell repertoires in COVID-19. Method: immunoSEQ multiplex PCR; TCRdb's copy keeps in-frame clones and lacks some. The sample records approximately 190,000 clones, 88% being singletons. Sequenced: peripheral blood. The receptors shown here come from a man aged 40-49 years with active or convalescent COVID-19.

V gene TRBV12-3 or TRBV12-4 combines with J gene TRBJ1-1; 8 nucleotides line up with TRBD1. The V segment lost 5 bases and the J segment 1 base; nucleotides outside the gene matches: 0. The CDR3 extends over 13 amino acids. The CDR3 protein is CASSDRGNTEAFF. In nucleotides, the CDR3 is TGTGCCAGCAGTGACAGGGGGAACACTGAAGCTTTCTTT.

Details on this clone: One junction end disagrees with the germline gene, perhaps due to a read error. The chain carries TRBV7-7 and TRBJ2-1; 10 positions agree with TRBD1. The CDR3 is 16 residues long. Germline V lookup: CDR1 SSHAT, CDR2 FNYEAQ (reference sequence). CDR3 residues: CASSSTPGQGIHEQFF. As DNA, the CDR3 is TGTGCTAGCAGCTCAACTCCGGGACAGGGGATCCATGAGCAGTTCTTC.

The chain combines TRBV5-4 with TRBJ2-7; D unresolved. From germline, CDR1 is SGHNT and CDR2 YYREEE (reference sequence). Trimming took 2 bases from V and 4 from J, leaving 13 bases between them. The CDR3 covers 14 residues. In DNA, the CDR3 is TGTGCCAGCAGCTTAAGAGATAGTACGTACGAGCAGTACTTC. Protein product: CASSLRDSTYEQYF.

The chain has TRBV19 and TRBJ2-3, with 8 bases fitting TRBD2. Per germline, CDR1 LNHDA and CDR2 SQIVND (reference sequence). The CDR3 is 17 residues long. The trim removed 4 bases at V and 0 bases at J, leaving 9 bases unmatched. The CDR3, as DNA: TGTGCCAGTAGTAATTCCCTACTAGCGGCTAGCACAGATACGCAGTATTTT. This translates into CASSNSLLAASTDTQYF.

The chain is built from TRBV2 and TRBJ2-3; D may be TRBD2 (5 bases). V was shortened by 1 base and J by 1 base, with 6 bases between the two germline ends. From germline, CDR1 is SNHLY and CDR2 FYNNEI. This CDR3 is built from 14 residues. Here the CDR3 reads CASSEGAGTDTQYF. CDR3 sequence (DNA): TGTGCCAGCAGTGAAGGAGCGGGCACAGATACGCAGTATTTT.

The chain couples TRBV6-2 or TRBV6-3 to TRBJ1-5, with 7 nucleotides matching TRBD1. Germline values: CDR1 MNHEY, CDR2 SVGEGT. The trim removed 5 bases at V and 7 bases at J, leaving 8 bases unmatched. This CDR3 comprises 14 residues. The CDR3 coding sequence is TGTGCCAGCAGTCAACAGGGGCTTTGGCAGCCCCAGCATTTT. This translates into CASSQQGLWQPQHF.

The V and J genes are TRBV2 and TRBJ1-1; 8 positions match TRBD1. The J segment lost 6 bases and the V segment lost 6 bases, leaving 3 bases of the junction unmatched. CDR3 length equals 12 residues. CDR1 and CDR2 (germline): SNHLY, FYNNEI. CDR3 protein: CASSLQGAEAFF. CDR3 in DNA: TGTGCCAGCAGCTTACAGGGGGCTGAAGCTTTCTTT.

This sequence joins TRBV6-1 and TRBJ2-2; TRBD2 agrees at 11 bases. J lost 1 base, V lost 6 bases, and 7 bases had no gene match. Germline V gene lookup returns CDR1 MNHNS and CDR2 SASEGT. The CDR3 spans 17 residues. CDR3: CASRERGLAGNTGELFF. The CDR3 DNA sequence: TGTGCCAGCAGGGAACGAGGACTAGCGGGGAACACCGGGGAGCTGTTTTTT.

The J gene is TRBJ1-2, the V gene TRBV2, with 10 bases identical to TRBD1. V lost 6 bases and J lost 0; bases outside the gene matches: 1. CDR1 SNHLY and CDR2 FYNNEI come from the germline V gene. This CDR3 region has 14 residues. The CDR3 nucleotides read TGTGCCAGCAGCGGACAGGGGGCTAACTATGGCTACACCTTC. Encoded protein: CASSGQGANYGYTF.

The V and J genes are TRBV2 and TRBJ1-2; TRBD1 might be the D (6 bases). V lost 6 bases to trimming and J lost 7 bases, with 15 bases between them. Looked up from germline, CDR1 is SNHLY and CDR2 is FYNNEI. The CDR3 length is 13 residues. The chain's CDR3 is CASRGRGSAGYTF. Written as DNA, the CDR3 is TGTGCCAGCAGGGGCAGGGGCTCAGCTGGCTACACCTTC. The whole variable domain, filled in from reference TRBV2 and TRBJ1-2, reads EPEVTQTPSHQVTQMGQEVILRCVPISNHLYFYWYRQILGQKVEFLVSFYNNEISEKSEIFDDQFSVERPDGSNFTLKIRSTKLEDSAMYFCASRGRGSAGYTFGSGTRLTVV.

The chain uses TRBV9 and TRBJ2-2; 7 positions agree with TRBD2. Trimming at V came to 0 bases and at J to 4 bases, leaving 3 bases not matched to a gene. Looked up from germline, CDR1 is SGDLS and CDR2 is YYNGEE. This CDR3 has 15 residues. In DNA form, the CDR3 reads TGTGCCAGCAGCGTAGATGGGAGGGTCACCGGGGAGCTGTTTTTT. This codes for CASSVDGRVTGELFF.

V and J are TRBV28 and TRBJ2-4, with D possibly matching TRBD2 (6 bases). Trimming removed 3 bases at V and 8 bases at J, with 23 bases between. The CDR3 loop spans 17 amino acids. Germline CDR1 is MDHEN and CDR2 is SYDVKM. CDR3 nucleotide sequence: TGTGCCAGCAGTTTTCAAGAGGGGCGGGACGGAGGGGACATTCAGTACTTC. Translated: CASSFQEGRDGGDIQYF.

The chain carries TRBV4-2 and TRBJ1-4, with 8 bases lining up with TRBD1. CDR3 size: 15 residues. Germline values: CDR1 LGHNA, CDR2 YNFKEQ. V was clipped by 4 bases and J by 5 bases; unmatched bases: 6. The DNA of the CDR3 is TGTGCCAGCAGCCCCCCTAGGACAGGGAATGAAAAACTGTTTTTT. It is translated as CASSPPRTGNEKLFF.

The rearrangement uses TRBV27 and TRBJ2-1; 7 nucleotides match TRBD2. The length of the CDR3 is 15 residues. V dropped 3 bases and J dropped 10; count of bases not matched to a gene: 12. CDR1 and CDR2 (germline): MNHEY, SMNVEV (reference sequence). DNA for the CDR3: TGTGCCAGCAGTTTTTACCGGGACTACGGCGAGGAGCAGTTCTTC. Protein: CASSFYRDYGEEQFF.

In its sample, this clone was seen once. The chain carries TRBV7-9 and TRBJ2-3; 12 bases are shared with TRBD2. The CDR3 is 15 residues long. The germline V gene encodes CDR1 SEHNR and CDR2 FQNEAQ (reference sequence). With 6 bases clipped from V and 2 bases from J, the junction kept 3 bases outside the gene matches. The CDR3, as DNA: TGTGCCAGCAGTCGGACTAGCGGGGCCACAGATACGCAGTATTTT. Protein sequence: CASSRTSGATDTQYF.

The chain uses TRBV30 and TRBJ1-1, with unresolved D. In germline, CDR1 is GTSNPN, CDR2 SVGIG (reference sequence). This CDR3 comprises 13 residues. Trimming removed 2 bases at V and 4 bases at J, with 11 bases between. The CDR3 spells CAWSKTTSTEAFF. CDR3 in DNA: TGTGCCTGGAGTAAAACAACGTCCACTGAAGCTTTCTTT.

The chain uses TRBV7-9 and TRBJ1-2; a weak D match, TRBD1 (5 bases). CDR3 length: 13 residues. Per germline, CDR1 SEHNR and CDR2 FQNEAQ (reference sequence). The ends were cut back, 5 bases at V and 1 base at J, with 8 bases in the middle. CDR3: CASSQDINYGYTF. The CDR3 nucleotides read TGTGCCAGCAGCCAGGACATTAACTATGGCTACACCTTC. Filled out from reference TRBV7-9 and TRBJ1-2, the complete variable domain reads DTGVSQNPRHKITKRGQNVTFRCDPISEHNRLYWYRQTLGQGPEFLTYFQNEAQLEKSRLLSDRFSAERPKGSFSTLEIQRTEQGDSAMYLCASSQDINYGYTFGSGTRLTVV.

About this clone: The sample contains more than one DNA sequence encoding this CDR3. The rearrangement links TRBV7-2 to TRBJ1-2, with D hard to call. In germline, CDR1 is SGHTA, CDR2 FQGNSA. Trimming shortened V by 1 base and J by 5 bases, and 8 bases separated the two germline ends. This CDR3 contains 13 residues. In DNA form, the CDR3 reads TGTGCCAGCAGCTTAGGGGGAGGGTATGGCTACACCTTC. Translated, it gives CASSLGGGYGYTF.

This clone was detected once. The CDR3 region is CASSTQGPNSPLHF. CDR3 bases: TGTGCCAGCAGTACACAGGGGCCTAATTCACCCCTCCACTTT. This rearrangement joins TRBV6-6 to TRBJ1-6; the match to TRBD1 covers 7 bases. This CDR3 has 14 residues. The V and J ends lost 5 bases and 6 bases, in that order; junction bases with no gene match: 4. Germline-derived CDR1 and CDR2 are MNHNY and SVGAGI (reference sequence).

V gene TRBV6-5 combines with J gene TRBJ2-7; the match to TRBD2 covers 7 bases. Germline V lookup: CDR1 MNHEY, CDR2 SVGAGI. V shed 2 bases and J 6 bases; nucleotides not matched to a gene: 7. This CDR3 has 14 amino acids. CDR3 coding DNA: TGTGCCAGCAGTTACCCCGCCGGGGGGAGCGAGCAGTACTTC. Amino acids: CASSYPAGGSEQYF.

The chain joins TRBV6-5 to TRBJ2-7; D is possibly TRBD2 (6 bases). Per the germline V gene, CDR1 is MNHEY and CDR2 is SVGAGI. The CDR3 loop spans 12 amino acids. Trimming removed 6 bases at V and 3 bases at J, with 9 bases between. CDR3 residues: CASSSGGYEQYF. Written as DNA, the CDR3 is TGTGCCAGCAGCTCCGGGGGCTACGAGCAGTACTTC.

This clone is a singleton in its sample. J is TRBJ1-1 and V is TRBV6-5, with unresolved D. V was pared by 0 bases and J by 1 base, with 12 bases between. Germline CDR1 is MNHEY and CDR2 is SVGAGI. CDR3 length: 16 amino acids. The CDR3 coding sequence is TGTGCCAGCAGTTACTCTGGTGGCAAGAAGAACACTGAAGCTTTCTTT. This translates into CASSYSGGKKNTEAFF.

V gene TRBV2 combines with J gene TRBJ2-5, with a weak D call TRBD2 (6 bases). The CDR3 extends over 13 amino acids. V dropped 4 bases and J dropped 5 bases, with 11 bases sitting between them. Germline V gene sequence: CDR1 SNHLY, CDR2 FYNNEI. CDR3 nucleotide sequence: TGTGCCAGCAGTGTCGCGGGGTTGGAGACCCAGTACTTC. It encodes CASSVAGLETQYF. Looking up the rest from reference TRBV2 and TRBJ2-5 gives the full variable domain: EPEVTQTPSHQVTQMGQEVILRCVPISNHLYFYWYRQILGQKVEFLVSFYNNEISEKSEIFDDQFSVERPDGSNFTLKIRSTKLEDSAMYFCASSVAGLETQYFGPGTRLLVL.

The V and J genes are TRBV5-6 and TRBJ1-1, with TRBD1 matching 9 bases. The CDR3 loop spans 17 amino acids. Germline CDR1 reads SGHDT; CDR2 reads YYEEEE. V lost 9 bases and J lost 7; bases outside the gene matches: 22. The CDR3 sequence is CATQESAGTGLGSEAFF. Here the CDR3 DNA reads TGTGCCACCCAAGAATCTGCCGGGACAGGGCTTGGGAGTGAAGCTTTCTTT.

The V gene is TRBV6-5, the J gene TRBJ2-7; D is perhaps TRBD2 (6 bases). The CDR3 totals 14 residues. CDR1 MNHEY and CDR2 SVGAGI come from the germline V gene. Trimming left V 10 bases short and J 5 bases short, with 21 bases between. This chain's CDR3 is CATSSRSGGNEQYF. For the CDR3, the DNA is TGTGCCACTTCCTCAAGAAGTGGGGGGAACGAGCAGTACTTC.

The gene calls are TRBV27 and TRBJ1-1; 11 nucleotides align to TRBD1. The ends lost 8 bases at V and 3 bases at J; junction bases unmatched: 2. Germline-derived CDR1 and CDR2 are MNHEY and SMNVEV (reference sequence). The CDR3 has 13 residues. The CDR3 bases are TGTGCCAGCGGACAGGGGGCAGACACTGAAGCTTTCTTT. It codes for CASGQGADTEAFF.